The 14 T cell receptor beta chains in this list originate from one sample, sequenced in a study of blood T cells in healthy people across ages. With a J-beta primer mix and a sample-barcoded 5' primer, a second PCR ran 7 to 11 cycles. TCRdb reprocessed the 5' RACE reads with MiXCR, giving one entry per CDR3 protein. The sample yields more than 1 million distinct CDR3 sequences, 35% to 50% seen once. Sequenced material: blood. The source of these receptors is a woman aged 60-75 years in good health.

This clonotype was detected only a few times. The rearrangement joins TRBV5-1 to TRBJ2-1; tentative D call: TRBD1 (5 bases). CDR1 is SGHRS, CDR2 YFSETQ, per germline. Trimming left V 0 bases short and J 8 bases short, with 15 bases between. The CDR3 consists of 15 residues. The DNA for the CDR3 is TGCGCCAGCAGCTTGGGTACGAAACAGGCGTATGAGCAGTTCTTC. As protein: CASSLGTKQAYEQFF. Supplemented by reference TRBV5-1 and TRBJ2-1, the full variable domain reads KAGVTQTPRYLIKTRGQQVTLSCSPISGHRSVSWYQQTPGQGLQFLFEYFSETQRNKGNFPGRFSGRQFSNSRSEMNVSTLELGDSALYLCASSLGTKQAYEQFFGPGTRLTVL.

V is TRBV4-1 and J is TRBJ2-7; 10 positions match TRBD2. The CDR3 has 16 amino acids. V lost 4 bases to trimming and J lost 1 base; unmatched junction nucleotides: 7. The germline V gene encodes CDR1 MGHRA and CDR2 YSYEKL. DNA of the CDR3: TGCGCCAGCAGCCCGGGACTAGCGAGCAAATCCTACGAGCAGTACTTC. Its translation is CASSPGLASKSYEQYF.

The chain is built from TRBV2 and TRBJ2-5; D call uncertain. The CDR3 loop spans 14 amino acids. Germline V lookup: CDR1 SNHLY, CDR2 FYNNEI. V lost 0 bases to trimming and J lost 5 bases, with 10 bases between them. CDR3 residues: CASSEASGFETQYF. CDR3 sequence (DNA): TGTGCCAGCAGTGAAGCTTCCGGATTCGAGACCCAGTACTTC.

This clonotype was seen a few times. V and J are TRBV30 and TRBJ2-7; unclear D gene. There are 12 residues in the CDR3. The germline V and J ends were trimmed by 0 bases and 6 bases, with 9 bases remaining between them. The germline V gene has CDR1 GTSNPN and CDR2 SVGIG (reference sequence). DNA for the CDR3: TGTGCCTGGAGTGTCGTGGGATCCGAGCAGTACTTC. Amino acid sequence: CAWSVVGSEQYF.

V gene TRBV7-2 combines with J gene TRBJ2-5; 8 bases line up with TRBD2. CDR1 is SGHTA and CDR2 is FQGNSA in the germline V gene. J lost 11 bases, V lost 1 base, and 18 bases had no gene match. The CDR3 runs to 17 residues. The CDR3 reads CASSLVSRLAGANEQYF. CDR3 nucleotide sequence: TGTGCCAGCAGCTTAGTGTCCCGGCTAGCGGGTGCTAATGAGCAGTACTTC.

This clonotype was found many times. The chain carries TRBV4-2 and TRBJ2-1; D is unresolved. Germline values: CDR1 LGHNA, CDR2 YNFKEQ. Trimming pared 1 base from V and 6 bases from J, leaving 7 bases between. This CDR3 has 13 amino acids. The CDR3, as DNA: TGTGCCAGCAGCCAAGGGAAGCTCAATGAGCAGTTCTTC. Protein sequence: CASSQGKLNEQFF.

The chain links TRBV10-3 to TRBJ2-7; 10 bases fit TRBD1. Germline V CDR1 and CDR2: ENHRY, SYGVKD. This CDR3 region has 16 residues. Trimming at V came to 0 bases and at J to 5 bases, leaving 7 bases not matched to a gene. The CDR3, as DNA: TGTGCCATCAGTGAGTCGGGGACCGGGACAGGGGACGAGCAGTACTTC. Its protein product is CAISESGTGTGDEQYF.

V usage is TRBV6-2 or TRBV6-3 and J usage is TRBJ2-1, with 10 bases matching TRBD2. This CDR3 region has 16 residues. The germline CDR1 and CDR2 sequences are MNHEY and SVGEGT. Trimming at V came to 3 bases and at J to 6 bases, leaving 8 bases not matched to a gene. CDR3 protein: CASSYPGLAPVNEQFF. The DNA of the CDR3 is TGTGCCAGCAGTTATCCGGGACTAGCGCCAGTCAATGAGCAGTTCTTC.

The chain has TRBV9 and TRBJ1-1; TRBD1 aligns across 7 bases. Trimming at V came to 0 bases and at J to 4 bases, leaving 6 bases not matched to a gene. CDR3 size: 15 residues. Germline V gene lookup returns CDR1 SGDLS and CDR2 YYNGEE. The CDR3 spells CASSVEAQGGTEAFF. The DNA of the CDR3 is TGTGCCAGCAGCGTAGAGGCTCAGGGGGGCACTGAAGCTTTCTTT.

The V gene is TRBV7-8, the J gene TRBJ1-4; a possible D gene is TRBD1 (6 bases). CDR1 is SGHVS, CDR2 FQNEAQ, per germline. The CDR3 runs 18 residues. V was clipped by 5 bases and J by 3 bases, with 22 bases between them. The CDR3 is CASSLARRGRRANEKLFF. The CDR3 DNA reads as TGTGCCAGCAGCCTTGCGCGCAGGGGACGTCGGGCTAATGAAAAACTGTTTTTT.

This clonotype was detected a few times. The chain has TRBV15 and TRBJ2-5, with 12 nucleotides matching TRBD2. The germline V gene has CDR1 LNHNV and CDR2 YYDKDF (reference sequence). V lost 1 base and J lost 11; bases outside the gene matches: 11. CDR3 length equals 16 residues. The CDR3 DNA sequence: TGTGCCACCAGCAGAGGGACTAGCGGGACTCGAAATGAGCAGTACTTC. Its translation is CATSRGTSGTRNEQYF.

In the case of this clonotype: The junction departs from germline at one end; a sequencing error may be responsible. This rearrangement joins TRBV2 to TRBJ2-3; D may match TRBD1 or TRBD2 (5 bases each). Per the germline V gene, CDR1 is SNHLY and CDR2 is FYNNEI. This CDR3 contains 12 residues. CDR3 region: CASSTRTGTQYF. For the CDR3, the DNA is TGTGCCAGCAGCACTAGAACAGGTACGCAGTATTTT.

This clonotype appeared a few times. The genes are TRBV29-1 and TRBJ2-4; no clear D gene. The DNA end favors TRBJ2-7, so the J call may be wrong. CDR3 length: 12 residues. Germline V lookup: CDR1 SQVTM, CDR2 ANQGSEA. The CDR3 here is CSAQVGANEQYF. The CDR3 DNA follows: TGCAGCGCCCAAGTAGGAGCGAACGAGCAGTACTTC.

This chain links TRBV6-1 with TRBJ1-1; D is possibly TRBD1 (5 bases). CDR1 is MNHNS, CDR2 SASEGT, per germline. The CDR3 has 14 residues. V gave up 4 bases and J gave up 3 bases, with 12 bases separating them. The CDR3 nucleotides read TGTGCCAGCAGTGCCGGCTGGGGGGACACTGAAGCTTTCTTT. This translates into CASSAGWGDTEAFF.